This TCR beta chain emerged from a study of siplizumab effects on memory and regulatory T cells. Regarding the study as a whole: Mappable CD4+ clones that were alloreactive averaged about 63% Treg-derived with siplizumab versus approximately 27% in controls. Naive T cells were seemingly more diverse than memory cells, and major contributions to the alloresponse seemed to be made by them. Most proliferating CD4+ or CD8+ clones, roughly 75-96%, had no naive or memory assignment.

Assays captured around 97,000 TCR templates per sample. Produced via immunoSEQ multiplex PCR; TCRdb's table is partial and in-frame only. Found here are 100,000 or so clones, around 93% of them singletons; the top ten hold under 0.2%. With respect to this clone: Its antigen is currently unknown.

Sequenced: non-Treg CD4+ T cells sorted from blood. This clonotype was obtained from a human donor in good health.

The CDR3: CASSPLSQPNTEAFF. The CDR3 DNA follows: TGTGCCAGCTCACCACTTAGCCAGCCGAACACTGAAGCTTTCTTT. The chain joins TRBV18 to TRBJ1-1; D is unresolved. The CDR3 is 15 amino acids. CDR1 and CDR2 from the germline V gene are KGHSH and LQKENI. Trimming pared 1 base from V and 1 base from J, leaving 10 bases between. Together with reference TRBV18 and TRBJ1-1, the CDR3 gives the full variable domain: NAGVMQNPRHLVRRRGQEARLRCSPMKGHSHVYWYRQLPEEGLKFMVYLQKENIIDESGMPKERFSAEFPKEGPSILRIQQVVRGDSAAYFCASSPLSQPNTEAFFGQGTRLTVV.